Listed here is a single T cell receptor beta chain. Its antigen is unknown. The source of the sample is a study of shared clonotypes between healthy human individuals. Points from the study as a whole: Larger richness was generally estimated for naive than memory subsets.

Sorted-subset replicate PCRs used about 200 ng of genomic DNA. This amount corresponded to 30,000 to 35,000 T cell genomes. Libraries were prepared by immunoSEQ multiplex PCR; TCRdb keeps only in-frame clonotypes and omits some of them. The sample contains a few million clones, over 90% of which appear only once. CDR3 length equals 15 residues. V dropped 2 bases and J dropped 4 bases, with 12 bases sitting between them. In germline, CDR1 is MDHEN, CDR2 SYDVKM. The sequenced sample consisted of naive CD4+ T cells from PBMCs. The subset denotes: CD45RA+ positively selected. This TCR was recovered from a man aged 18 to 30 in good health. Some clones in this sample may be carry-over from other donors' samples. The V and J genes are TRBV28 and TRBJ1-3, with TRBD1 as a possible D gene (5 bases). CDR3: CASSLPGTRGNTIYF. The CDR3 coding sequence is TGTGCCAGCAGTTTACCCGGGACTCGCGGAAACACCATATATTTT.